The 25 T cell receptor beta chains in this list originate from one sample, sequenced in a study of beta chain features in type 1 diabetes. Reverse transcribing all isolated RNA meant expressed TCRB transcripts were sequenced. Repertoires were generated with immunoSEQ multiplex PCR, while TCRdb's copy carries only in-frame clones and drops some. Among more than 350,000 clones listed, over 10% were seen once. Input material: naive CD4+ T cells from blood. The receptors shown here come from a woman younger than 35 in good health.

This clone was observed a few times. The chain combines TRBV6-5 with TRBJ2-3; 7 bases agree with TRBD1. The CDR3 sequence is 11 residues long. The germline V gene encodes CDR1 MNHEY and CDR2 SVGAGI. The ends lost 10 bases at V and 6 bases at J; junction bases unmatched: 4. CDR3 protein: CAIQGVDTQYF. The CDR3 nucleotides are TGTGCCATCCAGGGGGTGGATACGCAGTATTTT.

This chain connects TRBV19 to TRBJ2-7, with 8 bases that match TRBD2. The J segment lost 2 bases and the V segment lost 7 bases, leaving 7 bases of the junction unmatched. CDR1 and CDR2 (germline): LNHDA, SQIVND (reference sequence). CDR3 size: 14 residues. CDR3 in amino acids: CASKATSGTYEQYF. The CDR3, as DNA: TGTGCCAGTAAAGCCACTAGCGGTACCTACGAGCAGTACTTC. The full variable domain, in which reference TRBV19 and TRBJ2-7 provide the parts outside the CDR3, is DGGITQSPKYLFRKEGQNVTLSCEQNLNHDAMYWYRQDPGQGLRLIYYSQIVNDFQKGDIAEGYSVSREKKESFPLTVTSAQKNPTAFYLCASKATSGTYEQYFGPGTRLTVT.

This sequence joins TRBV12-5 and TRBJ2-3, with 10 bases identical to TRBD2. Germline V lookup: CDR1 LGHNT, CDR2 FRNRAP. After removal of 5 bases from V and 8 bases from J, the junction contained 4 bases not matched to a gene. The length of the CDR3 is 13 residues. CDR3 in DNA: TGTGCTAGTGGTAGCGGGAGGGAAGGTACGCAGTATTTT. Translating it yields CASGSGREGTQYF.

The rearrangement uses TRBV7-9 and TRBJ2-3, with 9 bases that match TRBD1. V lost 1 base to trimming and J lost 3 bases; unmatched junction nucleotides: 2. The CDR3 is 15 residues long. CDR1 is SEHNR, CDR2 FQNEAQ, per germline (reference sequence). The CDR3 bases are TGTGCCAGCAGCTTAGGGGACAGGGAAACAGATACGCAGTATTTT. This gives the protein CASSLGDRETDTQYF.

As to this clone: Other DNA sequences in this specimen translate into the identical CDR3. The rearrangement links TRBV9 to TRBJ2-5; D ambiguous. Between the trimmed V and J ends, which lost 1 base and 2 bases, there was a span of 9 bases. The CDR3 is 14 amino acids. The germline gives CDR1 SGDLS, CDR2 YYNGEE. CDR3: CASSVRARQETQYF. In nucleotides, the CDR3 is TGTGCCAGCAGCGTAAGGGCCAGGCAAGAGACCCAGTACTTC.

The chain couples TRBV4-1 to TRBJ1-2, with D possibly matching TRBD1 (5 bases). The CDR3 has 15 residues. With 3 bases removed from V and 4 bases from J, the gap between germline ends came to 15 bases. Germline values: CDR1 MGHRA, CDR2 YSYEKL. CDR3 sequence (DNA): TGCGCCAGCAGCCATCCCACCGACAGACGCTATGGCTACACCTTC. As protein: CASSHPTDRRYGYTF.

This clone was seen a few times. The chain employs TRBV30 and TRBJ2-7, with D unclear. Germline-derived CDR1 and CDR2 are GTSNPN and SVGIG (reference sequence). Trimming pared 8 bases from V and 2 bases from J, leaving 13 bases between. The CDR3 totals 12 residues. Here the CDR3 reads CARPRQPYEQYF. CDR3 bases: TGTGCCCGTCCCCGGCAGCCCTACGAGCAGTACTTC.

CDR3 residues: CASRQQGWQHGNEQFF. CDR3 DNA sequence: TGTGCCAGCAGGCAACAGGGGTGGCAACACGGCAATGAGCAGTTCTTC. This chain joins TRBV2 and TRBJ2-1, with TRBD1 matching 7 bases. Germline V gene sequence: CDR1 SNHLY, CDR2 FYNNEI. This CDR3 spans 16 amino acids. The V gene end was trimmed by 6 bases and the J gene end by 6 bases; junction bases not matched to a gene: 14. The complete variable domain, with remaining parts taken from reference TRBV2 and TRBJ2-1, reads EPEVTQTPSHQVTQMGQEVILRCVPISNHLYFYWYRQILGQKVEFLVSFYNNEISEKSEIFDDQFSVERPDGSNFTLKIRSTKLEDSAMYFCASRQQGWQHGNEQFFGPGTRLTVL.

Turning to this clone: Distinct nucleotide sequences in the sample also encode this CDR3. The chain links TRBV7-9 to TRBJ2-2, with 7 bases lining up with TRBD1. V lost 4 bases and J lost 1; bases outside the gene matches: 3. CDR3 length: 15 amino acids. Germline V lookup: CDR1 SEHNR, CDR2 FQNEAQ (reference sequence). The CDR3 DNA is TGTGCCAGCAGCTCCGGGACAGTGAACACCGGGGAGCTGTTTTTT. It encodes CASSSGTVNTGELFF.

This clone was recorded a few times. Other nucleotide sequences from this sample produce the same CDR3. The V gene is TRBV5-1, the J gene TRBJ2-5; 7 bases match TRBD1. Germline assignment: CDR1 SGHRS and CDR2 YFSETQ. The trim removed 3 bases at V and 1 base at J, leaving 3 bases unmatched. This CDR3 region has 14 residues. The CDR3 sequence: CASSSGQVQETQYF. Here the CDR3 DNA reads TGCGCCAGCAGCTCAGGACAGGTCCAAGAGACCCAGTACTTC. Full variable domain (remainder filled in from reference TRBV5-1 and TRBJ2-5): KAGVTQTPRYLIKTRGQQVTLSCSPISGHRSVSWYQQTPGQGLQFLFEYFSETQRNKGNFPGRFSGRQFSNSRSEMNVSTLELGDSALYLCASSSGQVQETQYFGPGTRLLVL.

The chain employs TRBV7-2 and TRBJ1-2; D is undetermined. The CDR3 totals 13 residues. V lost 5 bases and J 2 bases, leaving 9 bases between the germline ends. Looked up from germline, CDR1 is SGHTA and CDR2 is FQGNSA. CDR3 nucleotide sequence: TGTGCCAGCAGCGTGGACGTAAACTATGGCTACACCTTC. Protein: CASSVDVNYGYTF.

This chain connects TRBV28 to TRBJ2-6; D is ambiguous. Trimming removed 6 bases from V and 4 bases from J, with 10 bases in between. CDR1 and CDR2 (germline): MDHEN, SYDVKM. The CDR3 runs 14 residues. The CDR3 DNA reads TGTGCCAGCAGCTCCAGTACCGGGGCCAACGTCCTGACTTTC. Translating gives CASSSSTGANVLTF.

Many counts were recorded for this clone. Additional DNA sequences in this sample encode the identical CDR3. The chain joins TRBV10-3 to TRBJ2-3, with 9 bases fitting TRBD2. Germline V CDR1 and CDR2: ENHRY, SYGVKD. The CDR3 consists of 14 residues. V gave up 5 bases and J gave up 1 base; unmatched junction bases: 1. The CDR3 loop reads CAISRTSGTDTQYF. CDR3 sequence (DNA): TGTGCCATCAGTAGGACTAGCGGCACAGATACGCAGTATTTT.

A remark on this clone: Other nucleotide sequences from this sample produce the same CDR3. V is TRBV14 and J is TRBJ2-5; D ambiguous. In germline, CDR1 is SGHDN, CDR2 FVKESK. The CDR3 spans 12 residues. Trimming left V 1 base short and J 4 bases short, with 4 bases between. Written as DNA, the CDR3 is TGTGCCAGCAGCCAAGTGAGAGAGACCCAGTACTTC. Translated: CASSQVRETQYF.

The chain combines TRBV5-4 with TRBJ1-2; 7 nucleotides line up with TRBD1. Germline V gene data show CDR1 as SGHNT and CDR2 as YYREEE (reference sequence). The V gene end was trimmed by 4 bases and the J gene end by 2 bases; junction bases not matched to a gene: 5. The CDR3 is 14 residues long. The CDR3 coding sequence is TGTGCCAGCAGCCCAAAGGACAGGAACTATGGCTACACCTTC. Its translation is CASSPKDRNYGYTF.

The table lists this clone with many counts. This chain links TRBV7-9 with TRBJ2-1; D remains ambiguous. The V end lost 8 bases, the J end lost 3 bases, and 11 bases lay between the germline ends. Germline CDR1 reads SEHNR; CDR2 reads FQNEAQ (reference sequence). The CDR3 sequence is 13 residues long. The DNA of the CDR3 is TGTGCCAGCCGATCTGATAACTACAATGAGCAGTTCTTC. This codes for CASRSDNYNEQFF.

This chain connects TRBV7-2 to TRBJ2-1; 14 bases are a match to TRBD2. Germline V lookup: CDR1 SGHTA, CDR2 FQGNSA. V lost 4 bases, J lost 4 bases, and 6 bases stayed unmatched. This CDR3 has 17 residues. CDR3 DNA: TGTGCCAGCAGCTCATCGGGACTAGCGGGGGTGTACAATGAGCAGTTCTTC. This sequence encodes CASSSSGLAGVYNEQFF.

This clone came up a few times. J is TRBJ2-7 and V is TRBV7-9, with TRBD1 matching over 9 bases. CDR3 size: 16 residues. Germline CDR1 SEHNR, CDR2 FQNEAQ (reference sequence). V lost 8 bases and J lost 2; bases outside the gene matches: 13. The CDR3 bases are TGTGCCAGCCGGACAGTGCCCGGGACAGGGACCTACGAGCAGTACTTC. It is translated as CASRTVPGTGTYEQYF. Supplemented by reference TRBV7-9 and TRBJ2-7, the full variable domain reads DTGVSQNPRHKITKRGQNVTFRCDPISEHNRLYWYRQTLGQGPEFLTYFQNEAQLEKSRLLSDRFSAERPKGSFSTLEIQRTEQGDSAMYLCASRTVPGTGTYEQYFGPGTRLTVT.

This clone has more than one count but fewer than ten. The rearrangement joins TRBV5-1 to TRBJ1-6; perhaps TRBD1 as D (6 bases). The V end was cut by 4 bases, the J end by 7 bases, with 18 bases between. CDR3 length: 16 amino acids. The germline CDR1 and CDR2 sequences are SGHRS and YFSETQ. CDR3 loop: CASSNRVGSRNSPLHF. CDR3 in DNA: TGCGCCAGCAGCAACAGGGTTGGCTCGAGGAATTCACCCCTCCACTTT.

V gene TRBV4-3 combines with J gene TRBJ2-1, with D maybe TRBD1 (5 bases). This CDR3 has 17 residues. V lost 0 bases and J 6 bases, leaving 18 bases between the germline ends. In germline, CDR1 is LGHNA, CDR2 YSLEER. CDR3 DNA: TGCGCCAGCAGCCAAGATCAAAGTAGGGCCAGGGTCAATGAGCAGTTCTTC. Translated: CASSQDQSRARVNEQFF.

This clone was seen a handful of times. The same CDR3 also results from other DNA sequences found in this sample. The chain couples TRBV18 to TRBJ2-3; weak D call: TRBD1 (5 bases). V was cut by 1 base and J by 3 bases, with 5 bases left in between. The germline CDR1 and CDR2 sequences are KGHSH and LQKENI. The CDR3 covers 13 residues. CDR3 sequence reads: CASSPQGTDTQYF. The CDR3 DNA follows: TGTGCCAGCTCACCACAGGGGACAGATACGCAGTATTTT.

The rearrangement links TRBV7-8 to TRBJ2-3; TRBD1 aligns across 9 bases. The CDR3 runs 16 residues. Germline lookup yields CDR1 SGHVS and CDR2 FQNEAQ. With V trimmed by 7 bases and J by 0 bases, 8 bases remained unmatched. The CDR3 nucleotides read TGTGCCAGCAATGTACAGGGGGCGGGAAGCACAGATACGCAGTATTTT. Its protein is CASNVQGAGSTDTQYF. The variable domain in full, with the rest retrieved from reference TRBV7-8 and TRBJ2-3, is GAGVSQSPRYKVAKRGQDVALRCDPISGHVSLFWYQQALGQGPEFLTYFQNEAQLDKSGLPSDRFFAERPEGSVSTLKIQRTQQEDSAVYLCASNVQGAGSTDTQYFGPGTRLTVL.

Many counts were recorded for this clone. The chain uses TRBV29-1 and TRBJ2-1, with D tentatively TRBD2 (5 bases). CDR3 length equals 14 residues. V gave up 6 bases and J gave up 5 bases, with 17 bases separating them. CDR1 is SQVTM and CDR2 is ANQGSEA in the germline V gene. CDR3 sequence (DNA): TGCAGCGTACACGGACTCGGAAGAAACAATGAGCAGTTCTTC. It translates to CSVHGLGRNNEQFF.

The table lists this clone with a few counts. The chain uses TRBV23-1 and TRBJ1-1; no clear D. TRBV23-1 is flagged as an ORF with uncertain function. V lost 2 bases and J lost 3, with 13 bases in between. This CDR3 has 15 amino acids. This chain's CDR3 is CASSQHGSTDTEAFF. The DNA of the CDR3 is TGCGCCAGCAGTCAACATGGGAGTACGGACACTGAAGCTTTCTTT.

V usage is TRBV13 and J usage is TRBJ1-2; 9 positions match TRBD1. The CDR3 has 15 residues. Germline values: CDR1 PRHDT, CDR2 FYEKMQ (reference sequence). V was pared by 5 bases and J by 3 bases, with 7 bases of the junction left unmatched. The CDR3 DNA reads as TGTGCCAGCAGCCCAAACAGGGGGCAAGACTATGGCTACACCTTC. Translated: CASSPNRGQDYGYTF.